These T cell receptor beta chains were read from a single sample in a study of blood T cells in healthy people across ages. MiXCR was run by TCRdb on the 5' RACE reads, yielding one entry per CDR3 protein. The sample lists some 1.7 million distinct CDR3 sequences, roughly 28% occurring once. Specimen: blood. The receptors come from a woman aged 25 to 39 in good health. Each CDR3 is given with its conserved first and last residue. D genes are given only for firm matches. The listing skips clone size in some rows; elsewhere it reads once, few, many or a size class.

DNA: TGTGCCAGCAGTCCTCCGGGGATTAGCTCCTACAATGAGCAGTTCTTC; CDR3: CASSPPGISSYNEQFF; J: TRBJ2-1; V: TRBV7-9; size: NA; D: NA
DNA: TGTGCCAGCACCTGGGGCGCTAATGAAAAACGGTTTTTT; CDR3: CASTWGANEKRFF; J: TRBJ1-4; V: TRBV2; size: NA; D: NA
DNA: TGTGCCAGCAGCCAGTCCGGGACAGGGCAGTTGGCCCAGTACTTC; CDR3: CASSQSGTGQLAQYF; J: TRBJ2-5; V: TRBV4-2; size: NA; D: TRBD1
DNA: TGTGCCAGCAGCCAAGGAGAGGAAGCGGGGGCCTGCGAGCAGTACTTC; CDR3: CASSQGEEAGACEQYF; J: TRBJ2-7; V: TRBV3-1; size: few; D: TRBD2
DNA: TGCAGTGCTAGAGATGGGGCAGGGAAGGACTCCTACAATGAGCAGTTCTTC; CDR3: CSARDGAGKDSYNEQFF; J: TRBJ2-1; V: TRBV20-1; size: many; D: NA
DNA: TGTGCCAGCAGCCAACGGGACGTCAATGAGCAGTTCTTC; CDR3: CASSQRDVNEQFF; J: TRBJ2-1; V: TRBV7-3; size: few; D: NA
DNA: TGTGCCATCAGTGCTAGCGGGAGTGTCAATGAGCAGTACTTC; CDR3: CAISASGSVNEQYF; J: TRBJ2-7; V: TRBV10-3; size: few; D: TRBD2
DNA: TGTGCCAGCAGCTTGGACAGTGAGGCCACTGAAGCTTTCTTT; CDR3: CASSLDSEATEAFF; J: TRBJ1-1; V: TRBV7-9; size: NA; D: NA
DNA: TGCAGTGCTCCTACTAGCGGGGTGCGGAAGACCCAGTACTTC; CDR3: CSAPTSGVRKTQYF; J: TRBJ2-5; V: TRBV20-1; size: NA; D: TRBD2
DNA: TGCAGCGTCCGGCGGACAGGTTCCCGGAACACCGGGGAGCTGTTTTTT; CDR3: CSVRRTGSRNTGELFF; J: TRBJ2-2; V: TRBV29-1; size: NA; D: TRBD1
DNA: TGTGCCAGCAGTTTAAATACCATTAAAGAGACCCAGTACTTC; CDR3: CASSLNTIKETQYF; J: TRBJ2-5; V: TRBV12-3/TRBV12-4; size: many; D: NA
DNA: TGTGCCAGCAGCCCCAATTTAGGGGGAGGAAACTACGAGCAGTACTTC; CDR3: CASSPNLGGGNYEQYF; J: TRBJ2-7; V: TRBV9; size: NA; D: NA